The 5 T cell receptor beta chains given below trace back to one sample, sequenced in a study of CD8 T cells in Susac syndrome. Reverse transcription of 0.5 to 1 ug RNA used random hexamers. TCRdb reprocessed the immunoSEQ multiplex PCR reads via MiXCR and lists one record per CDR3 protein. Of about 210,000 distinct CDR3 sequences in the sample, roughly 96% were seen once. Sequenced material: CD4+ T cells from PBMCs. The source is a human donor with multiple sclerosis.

The CDR3 here is CASRETGGVQPQHF. DNA for the CDR3: TGTGCCAGCCGGGAGACAGGGGGCGTCCAGCCCCAGCATTTT. This chain joins TRBV28 and TRBJ1-5; TRBD1 aligns across 10 bases. The CDR3 loop spans 14 amino acids. Trimming at V came to 8 bases and at J to 7 bases, leaving 8 bases not matched to a gene. The germline V gene has CDR1 MDHEN and CDR2 SYDVKM.

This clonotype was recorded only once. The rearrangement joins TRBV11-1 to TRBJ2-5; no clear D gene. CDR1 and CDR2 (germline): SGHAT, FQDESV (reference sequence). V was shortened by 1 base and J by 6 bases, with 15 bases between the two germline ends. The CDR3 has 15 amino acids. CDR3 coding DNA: TGTGCCAGCAGCTTAGAGGCTGCCCGGACGCAGACCCAGTACTTC. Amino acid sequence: CASSLEAARTQTQYF.

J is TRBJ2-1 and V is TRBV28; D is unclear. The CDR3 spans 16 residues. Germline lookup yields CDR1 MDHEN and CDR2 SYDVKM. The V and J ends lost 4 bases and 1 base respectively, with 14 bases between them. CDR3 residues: CASSSYPSHSYNEQFF. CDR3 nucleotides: TGTGCCAGCAGTTCTTACCCCTCTCATTCCTACAATGAGCAGTTCTTC.

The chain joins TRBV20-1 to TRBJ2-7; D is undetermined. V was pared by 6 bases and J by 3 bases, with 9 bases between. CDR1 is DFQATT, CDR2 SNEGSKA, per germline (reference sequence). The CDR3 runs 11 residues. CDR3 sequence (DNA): TGCAGTGCCTATCAACTCTACGAGCAGTACTTC. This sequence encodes CSAYQLYEQYF.

The CDR3 loop is CASSVGQENWLGEQYF. Here the CDR3 DNA reads TGTGCCAGCAGCGTTGGACAGGAGAATTGGCTGGGGGAGCAGTACTTC. The chain combines TRBV7-9 with TRBJ2-7; 7 positions agree with TRBD1. The germline V gene has CDR1 SEHNR and CDR2 FQNEAQ (reference sequence). Trimming took 5 bases from V and 7 from J; bases not matched to a gene: 17. The CDR3 runs 16 residues. The full variable domain, with the rest looked up from reference TRBV7-9 and TRBJ2-7, is DTGVSQNPRHKITKRGQNVTFRCDPISEHNRLYWYRQTLGQGPEFLTYFQNEAQLEKSRLLSDRFSAERPKGSFSTLEIQRTEQGDSAMYLCASSVGQENWLGEQYFGPGTRLTVT.